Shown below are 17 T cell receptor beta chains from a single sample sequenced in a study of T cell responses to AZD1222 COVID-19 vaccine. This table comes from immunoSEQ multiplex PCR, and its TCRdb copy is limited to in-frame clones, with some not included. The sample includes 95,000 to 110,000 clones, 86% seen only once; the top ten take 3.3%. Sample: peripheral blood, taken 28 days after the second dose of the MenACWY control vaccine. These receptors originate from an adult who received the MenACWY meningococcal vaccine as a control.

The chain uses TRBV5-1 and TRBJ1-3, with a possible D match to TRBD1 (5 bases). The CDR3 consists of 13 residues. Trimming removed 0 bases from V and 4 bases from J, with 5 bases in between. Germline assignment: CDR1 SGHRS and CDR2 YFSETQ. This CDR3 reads CASSLDRGNTIYF. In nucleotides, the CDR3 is TGCGCCAGCAGCTTGGACAGGGGAAACACCATATATTTT. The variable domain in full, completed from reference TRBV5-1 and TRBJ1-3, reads KAGVTQTPRYLIKTRGQQVTLSCSPISGHRSVSWYQQTPGQGLQFLFEYFSETQRNKGNFPGRFSGRQFSNSRSEMNVSTLELGDSALYLCASSLDRGNTIYFGEGSWLTVV.

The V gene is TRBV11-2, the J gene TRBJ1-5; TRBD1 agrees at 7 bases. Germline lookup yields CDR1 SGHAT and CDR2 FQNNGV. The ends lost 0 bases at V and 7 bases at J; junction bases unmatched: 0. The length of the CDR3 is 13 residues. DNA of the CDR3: TGTGCCAGCAGCTTAGACAGGGGGCAGCCCCAGCATTTT. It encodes CASSLDRGQPQHF.

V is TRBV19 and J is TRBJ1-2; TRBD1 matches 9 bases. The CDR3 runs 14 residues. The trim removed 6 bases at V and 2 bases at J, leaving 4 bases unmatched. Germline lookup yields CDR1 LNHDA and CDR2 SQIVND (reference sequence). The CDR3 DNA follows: TGTGCCAGTAGAAACAGGGGGCGAAACTATGGCTACACCTTC. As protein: CASRNRGRNYGYTF.

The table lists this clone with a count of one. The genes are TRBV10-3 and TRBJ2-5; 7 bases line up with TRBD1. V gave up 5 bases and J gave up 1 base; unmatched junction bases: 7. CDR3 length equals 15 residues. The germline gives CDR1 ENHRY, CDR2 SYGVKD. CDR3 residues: CAISSGQLTQETQYF. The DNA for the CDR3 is TGTGCCATCAGTTCGGGACAGCTAACCCAAGAGACCCAGTACTTC.

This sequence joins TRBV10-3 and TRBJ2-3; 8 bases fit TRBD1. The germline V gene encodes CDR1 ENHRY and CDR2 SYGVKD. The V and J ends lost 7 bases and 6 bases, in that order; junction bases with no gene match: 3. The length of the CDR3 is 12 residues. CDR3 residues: CAITGQGDTQYF. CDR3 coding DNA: TGTGCCATCACAGGACAGGGCGATACGCAGTATTTT.

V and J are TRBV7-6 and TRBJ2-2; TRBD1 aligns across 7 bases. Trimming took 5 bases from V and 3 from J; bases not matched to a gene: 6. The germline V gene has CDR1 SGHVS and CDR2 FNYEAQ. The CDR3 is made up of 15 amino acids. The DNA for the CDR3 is TGTGCCAGCAGCGCCCGACAGGGATACACCGGGGAGCTGTTTTTT. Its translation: CASSARQGYTGELFF.

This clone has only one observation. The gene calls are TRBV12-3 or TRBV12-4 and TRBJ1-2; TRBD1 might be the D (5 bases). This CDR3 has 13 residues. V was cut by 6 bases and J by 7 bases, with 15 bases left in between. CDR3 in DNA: TGTGCCAGCAGCGTAGGGGTAGACCCTGGCTACACCTTC. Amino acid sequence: CASSVGVDPGYTF.

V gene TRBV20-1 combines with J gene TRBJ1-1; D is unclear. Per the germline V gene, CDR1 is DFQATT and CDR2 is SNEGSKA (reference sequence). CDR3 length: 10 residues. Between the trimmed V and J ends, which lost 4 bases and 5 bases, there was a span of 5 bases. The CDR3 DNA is TGCAGTGCTATGGGGACTGAAGCTTTCTTT. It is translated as CSAMGTEAFF.

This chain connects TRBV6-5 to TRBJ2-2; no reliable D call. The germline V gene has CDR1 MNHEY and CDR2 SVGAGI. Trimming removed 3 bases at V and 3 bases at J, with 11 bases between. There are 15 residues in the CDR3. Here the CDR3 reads CASSYRIRDTGELFF. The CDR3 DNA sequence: TGTGCCAGCAGTTATAGGATTAGAGACACCGGGGAGCTGTTTTTT.

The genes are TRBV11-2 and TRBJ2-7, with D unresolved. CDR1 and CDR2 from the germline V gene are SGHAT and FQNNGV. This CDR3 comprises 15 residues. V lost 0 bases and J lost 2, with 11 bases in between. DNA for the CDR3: TGTGCCAGCAGCTTAGATCGTGCAAGGACCTACGAGCAGTACTTC. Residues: CASSLDRARTYEQYF.

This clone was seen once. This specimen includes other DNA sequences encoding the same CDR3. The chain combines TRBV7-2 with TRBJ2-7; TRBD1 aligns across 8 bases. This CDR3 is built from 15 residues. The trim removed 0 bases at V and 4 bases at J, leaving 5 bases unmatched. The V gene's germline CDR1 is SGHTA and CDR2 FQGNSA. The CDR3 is CASSLAPQGAYEQYF. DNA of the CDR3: TGTGCCAGCAGCTTAGCTCCGCAGGGGGCATACGAGCAGTACTTC. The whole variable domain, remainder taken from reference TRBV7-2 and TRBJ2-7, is GAGVSQSPSNKVTEKGKDVELRCDPISGHTALYWYRQSLGQGLEFLIYFQGNSAPDKSGLPSDRFSAERTGGSVSTLTIQRTQQEDSAVYLCASSLAPQGAYEQYFGPGTRLTVT.

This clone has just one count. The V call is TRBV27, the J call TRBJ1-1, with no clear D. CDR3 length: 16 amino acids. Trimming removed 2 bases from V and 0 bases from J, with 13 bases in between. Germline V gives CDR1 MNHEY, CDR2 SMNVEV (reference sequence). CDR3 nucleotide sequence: TGTGCCAGCAGTTTAGGGTTGGGCACGTTGAACACTGAAGCTTTCTTT. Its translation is CASSLGLGTLNTEAFF.

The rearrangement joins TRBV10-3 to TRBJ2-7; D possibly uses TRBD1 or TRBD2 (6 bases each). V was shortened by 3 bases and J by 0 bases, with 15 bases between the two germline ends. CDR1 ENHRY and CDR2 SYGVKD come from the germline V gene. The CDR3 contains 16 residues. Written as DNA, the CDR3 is TGTGCCATCAGTGATCCTGGGGGGCCAAGCTCCTACGAGCAGTACTTC. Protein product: CAISDPGGPSSYEQYF.

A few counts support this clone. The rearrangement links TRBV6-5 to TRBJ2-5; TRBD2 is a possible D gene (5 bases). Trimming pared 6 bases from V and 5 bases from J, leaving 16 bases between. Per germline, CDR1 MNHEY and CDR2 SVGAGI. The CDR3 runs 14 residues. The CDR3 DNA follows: TGTGCCAGCAGGGCTAGCCTCGTGGAGGAGACCCAGTACTTC. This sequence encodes CASRASLVEETQYF.

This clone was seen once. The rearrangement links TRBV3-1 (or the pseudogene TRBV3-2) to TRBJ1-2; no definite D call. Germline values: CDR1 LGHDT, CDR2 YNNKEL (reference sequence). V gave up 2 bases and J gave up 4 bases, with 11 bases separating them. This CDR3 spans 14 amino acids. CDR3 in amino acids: CASSQRIGSYGYTF. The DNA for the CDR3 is TGTGCCAGCAGCCAAAGAATAGGCTCCTATGGCTACACCTTC.

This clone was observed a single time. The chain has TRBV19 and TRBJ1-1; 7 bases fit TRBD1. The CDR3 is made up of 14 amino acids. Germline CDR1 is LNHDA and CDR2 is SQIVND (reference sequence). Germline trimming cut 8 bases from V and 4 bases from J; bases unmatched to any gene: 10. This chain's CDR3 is CASRHRGGSTEAFF. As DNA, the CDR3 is TGTGCCAGTCGCCACAGGGGAGGAAGCACTGAAGCTTTCTTT.

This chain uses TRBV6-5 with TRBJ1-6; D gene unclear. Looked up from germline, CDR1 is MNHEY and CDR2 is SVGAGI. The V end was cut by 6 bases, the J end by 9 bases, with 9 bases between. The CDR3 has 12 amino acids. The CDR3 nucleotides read TGTGCCAGCAGCCTCTGGGGTTCACCCCTCCACTTT. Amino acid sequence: CASSLWGSPLHF.